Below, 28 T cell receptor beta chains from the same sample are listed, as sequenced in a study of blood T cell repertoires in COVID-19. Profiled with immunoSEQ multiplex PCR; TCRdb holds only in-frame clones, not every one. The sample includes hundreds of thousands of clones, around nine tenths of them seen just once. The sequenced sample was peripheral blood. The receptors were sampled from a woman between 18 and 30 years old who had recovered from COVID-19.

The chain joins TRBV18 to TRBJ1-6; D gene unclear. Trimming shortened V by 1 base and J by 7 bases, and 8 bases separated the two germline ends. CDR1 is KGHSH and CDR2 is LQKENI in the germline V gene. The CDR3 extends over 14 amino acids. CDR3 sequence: CASSPRQSNSPLHF. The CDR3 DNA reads TGTGCCAGCTCACCACGGCAGTCGAATTCACCCCTCCACTTT. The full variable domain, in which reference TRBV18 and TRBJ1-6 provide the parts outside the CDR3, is NAGVMQNPRHLVRRRGQEARLRCSPMKGHSHVYWYRQLPEEGLKFMVYLQKENIIDESGMPKERFSAEFPKEGPSILRIQQVVRGDSAAYFCASSPRQSNSPLHFGNGTRLTVT.

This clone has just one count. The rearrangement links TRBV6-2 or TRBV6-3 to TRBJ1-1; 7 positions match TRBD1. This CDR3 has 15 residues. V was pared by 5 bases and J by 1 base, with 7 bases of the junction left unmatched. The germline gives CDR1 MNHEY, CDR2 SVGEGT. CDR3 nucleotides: TGTGCCAGCAGTCACGGGGACAGAACGAACACTGAAGCTTTCTTT. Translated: CASSHGDRTNTEAFF.

The CDR3 DNA sequence: TGCGCCAGCAGCTTGCCCAACAGTGCTGAAGCTTTCTTT. Its translation: CASSLPNSAEAFF. V usage is TRBV5-1 and J usage is TRBJ1-1; D gene ambiguous. Trimming took off 1 base at V and 6 bases at J, with 10 bases between the two ends. Germline CDR1 is SGHRS and CDR2 is YFSETQ. The CDR3 consists of 13 residues.

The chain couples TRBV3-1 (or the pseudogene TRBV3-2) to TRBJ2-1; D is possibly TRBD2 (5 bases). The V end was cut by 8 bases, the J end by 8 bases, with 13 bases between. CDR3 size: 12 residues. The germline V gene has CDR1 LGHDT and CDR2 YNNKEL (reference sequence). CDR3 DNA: TGTGCCAGCGGGAGTGGTGCCCATGAGCAGTTCTTC. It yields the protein CASGSGAHEQFF.

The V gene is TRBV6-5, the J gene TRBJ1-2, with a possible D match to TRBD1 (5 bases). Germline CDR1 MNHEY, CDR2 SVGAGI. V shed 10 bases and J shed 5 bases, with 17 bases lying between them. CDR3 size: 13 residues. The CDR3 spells CATKVGGGYGYTF. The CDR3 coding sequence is TGTGCCACCAAGGTGGGGGGAGGATATGGCTACACCTTC.

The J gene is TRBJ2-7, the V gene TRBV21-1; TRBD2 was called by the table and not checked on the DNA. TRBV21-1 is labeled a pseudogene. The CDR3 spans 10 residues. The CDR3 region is CASSSARVGV. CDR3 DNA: TGTGCCAGCAGCAGTGCGAGGGTGGGTGTC.

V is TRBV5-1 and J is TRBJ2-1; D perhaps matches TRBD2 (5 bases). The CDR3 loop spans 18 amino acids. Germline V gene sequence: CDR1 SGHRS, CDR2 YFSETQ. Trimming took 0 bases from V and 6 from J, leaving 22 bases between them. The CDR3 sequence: CASSLVPLTASHLNEQFF. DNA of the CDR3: TGCGCCAGCAGCTTGGTCCCCCTCACGGCTAGCCACCTCAATGAGCAGTTCTTC.

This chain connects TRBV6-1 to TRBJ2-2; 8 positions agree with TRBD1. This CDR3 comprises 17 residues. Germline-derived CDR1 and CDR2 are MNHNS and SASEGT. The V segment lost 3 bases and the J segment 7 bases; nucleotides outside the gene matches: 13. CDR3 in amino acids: CASSDAVRQGRNGELFF. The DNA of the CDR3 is TGTGCCAGCAGTGATGCGGTGAGACAGGGGAGAAACGGGGAGCTGTTTTTT.

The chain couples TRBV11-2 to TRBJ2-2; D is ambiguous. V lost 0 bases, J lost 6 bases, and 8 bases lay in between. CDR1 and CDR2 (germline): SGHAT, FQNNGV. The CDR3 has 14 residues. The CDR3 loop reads CASSLDRVAGELFF. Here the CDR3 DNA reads TGTGCCAGCAGCTTAGATCGGGTGGCCGGGGAGCTGTTTTTT.

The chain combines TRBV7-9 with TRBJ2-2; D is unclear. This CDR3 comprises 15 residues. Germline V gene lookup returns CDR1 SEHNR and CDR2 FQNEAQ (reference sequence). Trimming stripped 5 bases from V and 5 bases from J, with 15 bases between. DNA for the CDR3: TGTGCCAGCAGCCGCCCTGACTCCCGGACCGGGGAGCTGTTTTTT. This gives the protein CASSRPDSRTGELFF.

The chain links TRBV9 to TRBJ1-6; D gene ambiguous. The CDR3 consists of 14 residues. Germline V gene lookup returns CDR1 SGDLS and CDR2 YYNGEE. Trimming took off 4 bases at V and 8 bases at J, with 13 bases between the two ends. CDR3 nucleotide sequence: TGTGCCAGCAGCCTCGCTGGGAGGGATTCACCCCTCCACTTT. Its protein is CASSLAGRDSPLHF.

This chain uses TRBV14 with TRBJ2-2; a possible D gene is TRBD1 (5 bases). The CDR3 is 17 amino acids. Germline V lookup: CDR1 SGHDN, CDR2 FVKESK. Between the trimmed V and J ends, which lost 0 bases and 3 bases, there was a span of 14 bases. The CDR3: CASSQDSIGVDTGELFF. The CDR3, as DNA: TGTGCCAGCAGCCAAGACAGTATAGGGGTGGACACCGGGGAGCTGTTTTTT.

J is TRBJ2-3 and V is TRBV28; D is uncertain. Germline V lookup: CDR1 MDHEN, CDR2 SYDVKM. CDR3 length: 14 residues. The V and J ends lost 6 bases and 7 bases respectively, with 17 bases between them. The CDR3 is CASRSRVAPNTQYF. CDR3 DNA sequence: TGTGCCAGCAGGTCTCGTGTAGCCCCAAATACGCAGTATTTT.

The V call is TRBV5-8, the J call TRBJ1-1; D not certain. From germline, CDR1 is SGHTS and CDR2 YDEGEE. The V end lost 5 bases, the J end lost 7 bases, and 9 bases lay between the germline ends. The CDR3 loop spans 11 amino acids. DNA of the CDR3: TGTGCCAGCAGGACACGGGGTGAAGCTTTCTTT. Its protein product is CASRTRGEAFF.

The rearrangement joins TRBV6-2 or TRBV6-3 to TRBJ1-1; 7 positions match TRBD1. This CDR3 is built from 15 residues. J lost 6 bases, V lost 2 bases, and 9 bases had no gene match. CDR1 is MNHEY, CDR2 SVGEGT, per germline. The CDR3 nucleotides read TGTGCCAGCAGTTACCCTACAGGGGCGGTATCTGAAGCTTTCTTT. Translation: CASSYPTGAVSEAFF.

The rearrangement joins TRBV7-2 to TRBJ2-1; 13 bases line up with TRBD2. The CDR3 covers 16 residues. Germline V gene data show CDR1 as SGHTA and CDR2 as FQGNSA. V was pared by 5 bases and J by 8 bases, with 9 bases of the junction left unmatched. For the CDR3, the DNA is TGTGCCAGCAGCCCCAGGACTAGCGGGAGTGTCTATGAGCAGTTCTTC. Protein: CASSPRTSGSVYEQFF.

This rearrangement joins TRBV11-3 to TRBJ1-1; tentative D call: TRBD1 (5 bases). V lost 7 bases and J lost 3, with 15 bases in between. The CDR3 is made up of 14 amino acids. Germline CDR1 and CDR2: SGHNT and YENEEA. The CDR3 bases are TGTGCCAGCACCTCCGTTACAGGTGACACTGAAGCTTTCTTT. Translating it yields CASTSVTGDTEAFF.

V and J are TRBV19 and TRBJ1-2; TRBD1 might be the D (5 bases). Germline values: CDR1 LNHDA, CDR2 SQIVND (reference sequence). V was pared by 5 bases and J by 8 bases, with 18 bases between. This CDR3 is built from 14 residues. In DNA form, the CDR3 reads TGTGCCAGTAGTTCAGCAGGGTCCACGGAGGGCTACACCTTC. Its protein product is CASSSAGSTEGYTF.

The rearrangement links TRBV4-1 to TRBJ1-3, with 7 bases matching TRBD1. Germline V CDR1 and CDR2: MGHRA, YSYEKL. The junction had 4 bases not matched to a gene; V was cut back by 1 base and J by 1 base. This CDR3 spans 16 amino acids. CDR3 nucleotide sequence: TGCGCCAGCAGCCAAGGAGACAGGGTATCTGGAAACACCATATATTTT. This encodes CASSQGDRVSGNTIYF.

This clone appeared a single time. The DNA for the CDR3 is TGTGCCAGCAGTGAACTCTCTGGGGCCAACGTCCTGACTTTC. As protein: CASSELSGANVLTF. The chain carries TRBV2 and TRBJ2-6; the D is unclear. The CDR3 length is 14 residues. The germline V gene encodes CDR1 SNHLY and CDR2 FYNNEI. Trimming left V 2 bases short and J 0 bases short, with 2 bases between.

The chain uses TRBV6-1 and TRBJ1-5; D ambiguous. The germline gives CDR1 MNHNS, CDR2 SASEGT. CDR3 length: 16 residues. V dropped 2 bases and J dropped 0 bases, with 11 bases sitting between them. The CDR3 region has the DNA TGTGCCAGCAGTGAACAGCCACAGTATAGCAATCAGCCCCAGCATTTT. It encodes CASSEQPQYSNQPQHF.

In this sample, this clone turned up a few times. The CDR3 DNA sequence: TGTGCCACCATAGCCGGTAGCTCTGGAAACACCATATATTTT. Its protein is CATIAGSSGNTIYF. The chain has TRBV19 and TRBJ1-3; D is uncertain. Germline V gives CDR1 LNHDA, CDR2 SQIVND (reference sequence). V lost 10 bases and J lost 0, with 13 bases in between. This CDR3 region has 14 residues.

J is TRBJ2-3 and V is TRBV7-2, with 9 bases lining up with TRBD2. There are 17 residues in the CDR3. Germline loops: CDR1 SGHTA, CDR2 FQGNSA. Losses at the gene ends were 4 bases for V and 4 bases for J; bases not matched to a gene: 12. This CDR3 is CASSSRRLAALSDTQYF. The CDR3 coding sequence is TGTGCCAGCAGCTCTCGAAGACTAGCGGCCCTCTCAGATACGCAGTATTTT.

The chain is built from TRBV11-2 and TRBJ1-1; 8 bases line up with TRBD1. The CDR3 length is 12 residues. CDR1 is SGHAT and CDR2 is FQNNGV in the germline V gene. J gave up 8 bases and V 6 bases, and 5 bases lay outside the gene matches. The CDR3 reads CASRGQGKEAFF. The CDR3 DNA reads TGTGCCAGCAGAGGACAGGGTAAGGAAGCTTTCTTT.

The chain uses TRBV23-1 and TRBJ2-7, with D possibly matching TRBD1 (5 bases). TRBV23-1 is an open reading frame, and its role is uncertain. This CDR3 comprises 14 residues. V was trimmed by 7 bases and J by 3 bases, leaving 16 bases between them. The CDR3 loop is CASTPTETLYEQYV. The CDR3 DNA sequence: TGCGCCAGCACTCCGACAGAAACTCTCTACGAGCAGTACGTC.

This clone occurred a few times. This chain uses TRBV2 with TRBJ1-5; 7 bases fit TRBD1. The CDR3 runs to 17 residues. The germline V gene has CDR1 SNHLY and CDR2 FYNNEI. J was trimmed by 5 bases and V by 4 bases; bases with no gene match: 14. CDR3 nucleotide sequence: TGTGCCAGCAGTGGCCCCCCCAAGACAGGGATTTATCAGCCCCAGCATTTT. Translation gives CASSGPPKTGIYQPQHF.

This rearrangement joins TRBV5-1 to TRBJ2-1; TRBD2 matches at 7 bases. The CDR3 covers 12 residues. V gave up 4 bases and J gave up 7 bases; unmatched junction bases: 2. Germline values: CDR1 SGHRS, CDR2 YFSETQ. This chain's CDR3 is CASSRSGNEQFF. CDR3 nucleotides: TGCGCCAGCAGCCGTAGCGGGAATGAGCAGTTCTTC.

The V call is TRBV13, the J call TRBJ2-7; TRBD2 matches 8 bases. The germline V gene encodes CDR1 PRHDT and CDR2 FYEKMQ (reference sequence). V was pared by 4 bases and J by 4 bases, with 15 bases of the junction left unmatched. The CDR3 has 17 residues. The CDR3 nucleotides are TGTGCCAGCAGCTCGTTAGCGGGACCCCAAAATATGTACGAGCAGTACGTC. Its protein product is CASSSLAGPQNMYEQYV.